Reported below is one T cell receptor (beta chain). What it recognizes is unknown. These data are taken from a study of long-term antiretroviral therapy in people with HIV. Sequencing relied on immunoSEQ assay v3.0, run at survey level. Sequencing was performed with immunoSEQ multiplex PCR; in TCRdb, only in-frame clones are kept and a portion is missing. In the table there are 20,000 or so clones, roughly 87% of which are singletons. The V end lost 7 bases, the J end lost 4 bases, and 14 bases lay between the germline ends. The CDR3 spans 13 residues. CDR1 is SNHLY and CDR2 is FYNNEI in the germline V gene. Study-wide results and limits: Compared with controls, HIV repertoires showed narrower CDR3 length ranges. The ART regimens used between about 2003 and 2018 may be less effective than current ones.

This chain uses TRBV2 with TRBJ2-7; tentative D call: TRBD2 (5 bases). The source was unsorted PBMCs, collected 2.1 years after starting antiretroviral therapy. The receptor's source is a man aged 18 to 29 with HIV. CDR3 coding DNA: TGTGCCAGCACCCGGGCCACGGGATACGAGCAGTACTTC. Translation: CASTRATGYEQYF. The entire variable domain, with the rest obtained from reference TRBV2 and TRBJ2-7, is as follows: EPEVTQTPSHQVTQMGQEVILRCVPISNHLYFYWYRQILGQKVEFLVSFYNNEISEKSEIFDDQFSVERPDGSNFTLKIRSTKLEDSAMYFCASTRATGYEQYFGPGTRLTVT.